This T cell receptor beta chain was sequenced for a study of control samples from healthy donors and cancer patients. Produced via immunoSEQ multiplex PCR; TCRdb's table is partial and in-frame only. The sample has about 160,000 clones; roughly 89% are singletons. V shed 3 bases and J shed 2 bases, with 11 bases lying between them. This CDR3 comprises 14 residues. CDR1 is MNHEY and CDR2 is SMNVEV in the germline V gene (reference sequence). What was sequenced was blood. The chain employs TRBV27 and TRBJ2-7; D remains ambiguous. The clonotype comes from a man in his thirties or forties in good health. The CDR3 reads CASSFSAVPYEQYF. CDR3 DNA: TGTGCCAGCAGTTTTTCAGCAGTTCCCTACGAGCAGTACTTC.